This is a list of T cell receptor beta chains from one sample in a study of T cell repertoires in cytomegalovirus infection. No antigens are known for them. TCRdb reanalysed the reads using MiXCR and keeps one entry per CDR3 protein. The data hold 160,000 or so distinct CDR3 sequences, with less than 25% observed a single time. The material was CD8+ T cells from cultured PBMCs, obtained from culture after CMV antigen stimulation. These receptors came from a human donor in good health (CMV status not recorded). Some clones in this sample may be carry-over from other donors' samples. The conserved cysteine and the conserved F or W are not part of the CDR3 here. Each record gives: J gene, V gene, CDR3 protein.

j_call: TRBJ1-4
v_call: TRBV4-1
cdr3_aa: ASSQWSRGNEKLF

j_call: TRBJ1-2
v_call: TRBV7-2
cdr3_aa: ASRERTDRVKGYT

j_call: TRBJ1-5
v_call: TRBV6-2/TRBV6-3
cdr3_aa: ASSYSGQINSNQPQH

j_call: TRBJ2-1
v_call: TRBV7-2
cdr3_aa: ASSLASLNNEQF

j_call: TRBJ1-2
v_call: TRBV27
cdr3_aa: ASSPGYTNYGYT

j_call: TRBJ2-7
v_call: TRBV7-2
cdr3_aa: ASSLDPQQGSYEQY

j_call: TRBJ2-3
v_call: TRBV7-8
cdr3_aa: ASSAHREEGYTQY

j_call: TRBJ1-5
v_call: TRBV7-7
cdr3_aa: ASSAGQGVTNQPQH

j_call: TRBJ1-1
v_call: TRBV4-1
cdr3_aa: ASSQDSRGNTEAF

j_call: TRBJ1-5
v_call: TRBV6-5
cdr3_aa: ASSEQGGGQPQH

j_call: TRBJ1-5
v_call: TRBV12-3/TRBV12-4
cdr3_aa: ASSPETGRHPSNQPQH

j_call: TRBJ1-1
v_call: TRBV6-6
cdr3_aa: ASSYGGSLEAF

j_call: TRBJ2-3
v_call: TRBV9
cdr3_aa: ASSVASVATHTQY

j_call: TRBJ2-7
v_call: TRBV7-8
cdr3_aa: ASSSSGGAHEQY

j_call: TRBJ2-1
v_call: TRBV11-2
cdr3_aa: ASSIRQGEQDEQF

j_call: TRBJ1-3
v_call: TRBV20-1
cdr3_aa: SARDSFSGNTIY

j_call: TRBJ1-1
v_call: TRBV4-1
cdr3_aa: ASSQESGGAEAF

j_call: TRBJ2-7
v_call: TRBV4-1
cdr3_aa: ASSQRTGVHYEQY

j_call: TRBJ2-7
v_call: TRBV20-1
cdr3_aa: SASFDRGNYEQY

j_call: TRBJ1-1
v_call: TRBV7-9
cdr3_aa: ASSLMQGIRTEAF

j_call: TRBJ2-5
v_call: TRBV12-3/TRBV12-4
cdr3_aa: ASSLATQETQY

j_call: TRBJ2-3
v_call: TRBV9
cdr3_aa: ASSAEQITDTQY

j_call: TRBJ2-1
v_call: TRBV12-3/TRBV12-4
cdr3_aa: ASSLGTSDSEQF

j_call: TRBJ2-7
v_call: TRBV6-2/TRBV6-3
cdr3_aa: ASTPDRTGYEQY

j_call: TRBJ2-7
v_call: TRBV4-1
cdr3_aa: ASSQGIGGGRTSYEQY

j_call: TRBJ2-3
v_call: TRBV28
cdr3_aa: ASSYSGSHTQY

j_call: TRBJ1-1
v_call: TRBV29-1
cdr3_aa: SVVSRDTGLNTEAF

j_call: TRBJ2-7
v_call: TRBV27
cdr3_aa: ASSLSGQGNEQY

j_call: TRBJ2-1
v_call: TRBV27
cdr3_aa: ASSWGEGYNEQF

j_call: TRBJ1-1
v_call: TRBV12-3/TRBV12-4
cdr3_aa: ASSDPRVPRSTEAF

j_call: TRBJ2-5
v_call: TRBV6-1
cdr3_aa: ASSAPTGLVDETQY

j_call: TRBJ1-5
v_call: TRBV7-8
cdr3_aa: ASSLAGQTEYNQPQH

j_call: TRBJ1-2
v_call: TRBV7-9
cdr3_aa: ASSQEDSVHGYT

j_call: TRBJ2-7
v_call: TRBV24-1
cdr3_aa: ATSDAWGNEQY

j_call: TRBJ1-2
v_call: TRBV12-3/TRBV12-4
cdr3_aa: ASQIGHLNYGYT

j_call: TRBJ1-1
v_call: TRBV7-2
cdr3_aa: ASSYDRAGMNTEAF

j_call: TRBJ1-5
v_call: TRBV7-9
cdr3_aa: ASSTGPKPQH

j_call: TRBJ2-7
v_call: TRBV7-9
cdr3_aa: ASSFQGLYEQY

j_call: TRBJ1-6
v_call: TRBV9
cdr3_aa: ASGRQGNRAPLH

j_call: TRBJ1-1
v_call: TRBV6-5
cdr3_aa: ASSYSGQGVLMNTEAF

j_call: TRBJ2-1
v_call: TRBV7-9
cdr3_aa: ASSLVGSPTANYNEQF

j_call: TRBJ1-4
v_call: TRBV4-1
cdr3_aa: ASSQEVSSTNEKLF